One TCR beta chain is described in this entry. CDR1 and CDR2 (germline): LNHDA, SQIVND (reference sequence). Trimming removed 6 bases from V and 5 bases from J; junction bases left unmatched: 8. This CDR3 comprises 16 residues. These data belong to a study of blood T cell repertoires in COVID-19. Produced via immunoSEQ multiplex PCR; TCRdb's table is partial and in-frame only. The table lists roughly 150,000 clones, about four fifths of them singletons. The sample comprised peripheral blood. The V call is TRBV19, the J call TRBJ2-5; 14 nucleotides match TRBD2. The sequence derives from a man between 70 and 80 years old with active or convalescent COVID-19. CDR3 residues: CASSLGLAGVGETQYF. Here the CDR3 DNA reads TGTGCCAGTAGCCTGGGACTAGCGGGAGTGGGGGAGACCCAGTACTTC.